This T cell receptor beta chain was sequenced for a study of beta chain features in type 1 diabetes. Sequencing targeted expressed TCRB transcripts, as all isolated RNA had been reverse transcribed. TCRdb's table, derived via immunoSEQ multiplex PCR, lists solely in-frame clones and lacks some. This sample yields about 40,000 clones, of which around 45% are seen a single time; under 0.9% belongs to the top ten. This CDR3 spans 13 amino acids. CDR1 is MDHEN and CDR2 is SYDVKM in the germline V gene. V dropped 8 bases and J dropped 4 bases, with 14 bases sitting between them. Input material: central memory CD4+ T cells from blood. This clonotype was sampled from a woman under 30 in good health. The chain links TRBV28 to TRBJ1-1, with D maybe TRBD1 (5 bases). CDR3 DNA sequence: TGTGCCAGCGTTCCACCGGGGGGCACTGAAGCTTTCTTT. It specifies CASVPPGGTEAFF.